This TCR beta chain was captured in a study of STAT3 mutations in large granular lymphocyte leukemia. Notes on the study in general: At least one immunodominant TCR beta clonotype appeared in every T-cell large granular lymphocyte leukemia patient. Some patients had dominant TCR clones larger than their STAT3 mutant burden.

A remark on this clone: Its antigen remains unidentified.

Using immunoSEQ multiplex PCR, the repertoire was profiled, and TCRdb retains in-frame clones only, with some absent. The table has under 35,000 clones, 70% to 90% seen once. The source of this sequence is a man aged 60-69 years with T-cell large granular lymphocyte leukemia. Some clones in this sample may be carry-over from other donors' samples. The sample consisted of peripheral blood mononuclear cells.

CDR3 in DNA: TGTGCCAGCAGCCTAACACAGGGGGCCCAATACGAGCAGTACTTC. Its translation is CASSLTQGAQYEQYF. The rearrangement joins TRBV14 to TRBJ2-7, with TRBD1 matching over 9 bases. Germline V lookup: CDR1 SGHDN, CDR2 FVKESK. This CDR3 spans 15 amino acids. V shed 4 bases, J shed 4 bases, and the junction held 8 bases outside the gene matches.